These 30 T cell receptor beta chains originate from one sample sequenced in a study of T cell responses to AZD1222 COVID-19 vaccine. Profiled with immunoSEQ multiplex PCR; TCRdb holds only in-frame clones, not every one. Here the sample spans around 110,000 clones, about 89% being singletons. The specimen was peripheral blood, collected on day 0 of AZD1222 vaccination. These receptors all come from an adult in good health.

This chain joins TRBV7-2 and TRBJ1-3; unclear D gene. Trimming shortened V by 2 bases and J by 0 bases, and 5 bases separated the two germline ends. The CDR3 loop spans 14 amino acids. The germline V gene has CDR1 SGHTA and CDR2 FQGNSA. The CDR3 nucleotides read TGTGCCAGCAGCTTAAGCATCTCTGGAAACACCATATATTTT. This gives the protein CASSLSISGNTIYF. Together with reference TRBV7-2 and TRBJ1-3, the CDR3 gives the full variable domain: GAGVSQSPSNKVTEKGKDVELRCDPISGHTALYWYRQSLGQGLEFLIYFQGNSAPDKSGLPSDRFSAERTGGSVSTLTIQRTQQEDSAVYLCASSLSISGNTIYFGEGSWLTVV.

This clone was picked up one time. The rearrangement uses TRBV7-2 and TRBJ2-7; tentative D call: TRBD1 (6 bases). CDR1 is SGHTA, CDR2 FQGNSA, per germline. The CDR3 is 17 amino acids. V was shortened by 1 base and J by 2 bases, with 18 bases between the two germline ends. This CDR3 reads CASSLGAAGAGPYEQYF. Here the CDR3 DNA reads TGTGCCAGCAGCTTAGGGGCCGCAGGGGCAGGCCCCTACGAGCAGTACTTC.

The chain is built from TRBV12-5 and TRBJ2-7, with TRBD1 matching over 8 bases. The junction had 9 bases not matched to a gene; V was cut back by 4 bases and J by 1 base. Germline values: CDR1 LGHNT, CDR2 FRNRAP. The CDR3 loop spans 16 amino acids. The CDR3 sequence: CASGSQGDRHSYEQYF. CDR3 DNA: TGTGCTAGTGGTTCTCAGGGGGACAGGCATTCCTACGAGCAGTACTTC.

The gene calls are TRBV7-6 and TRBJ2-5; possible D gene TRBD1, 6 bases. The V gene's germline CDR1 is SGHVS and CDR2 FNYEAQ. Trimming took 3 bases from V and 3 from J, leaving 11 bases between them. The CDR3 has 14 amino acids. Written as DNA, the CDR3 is TGTGCCAGCAGCTTGCGACAGGCCAAAGAGACCCAGTACTTC. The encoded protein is CASSLRQAKETQYF. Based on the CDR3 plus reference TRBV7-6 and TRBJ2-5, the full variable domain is GAGVSQSPRYKVTKRGQDVALRCDPISGHVSLYWYRQALGQGPEFLTYFNYEAQQDKSGLPNDRFSAERPEGSISTLTIQRTEQRDSAMYRCASSLRQAKETQYFGPGTRLLVL.

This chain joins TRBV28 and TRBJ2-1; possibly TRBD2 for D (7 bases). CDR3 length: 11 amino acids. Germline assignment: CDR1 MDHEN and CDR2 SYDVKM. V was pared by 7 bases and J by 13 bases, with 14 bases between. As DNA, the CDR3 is TGTGCCAGCATAGGGGGGGCGCACCAGTTCTTC. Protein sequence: CASIGGAHQFF.

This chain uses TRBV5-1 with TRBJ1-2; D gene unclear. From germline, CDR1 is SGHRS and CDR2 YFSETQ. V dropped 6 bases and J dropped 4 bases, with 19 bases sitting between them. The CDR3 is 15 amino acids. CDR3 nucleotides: TGCGCCAGCACCCCTGGGTCCGACCTCCCCTATGGCTACACCTTC. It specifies CASTPGSDLPYGYTF.

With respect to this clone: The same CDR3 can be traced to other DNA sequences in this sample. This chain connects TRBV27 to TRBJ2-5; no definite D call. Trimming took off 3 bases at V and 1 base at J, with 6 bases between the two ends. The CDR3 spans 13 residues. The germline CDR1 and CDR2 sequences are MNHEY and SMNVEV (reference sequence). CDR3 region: CASSFRSQETQYF. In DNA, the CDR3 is TGTGCCAGCAGTTTCAGGAGCCAAGAGACCCAGTACTTC.

The CDR3 loop reads CAWSVLYNSPLHF. CDR3 sequence (DNA): TGTGCCTGGAGTGTACTCTATAATTCACCCCTCCACTTT. The chain joins TRBV30 to TRBJ1-6, with no clear D. The CDR3 loop spans 13 amino acids. Germline CDR1 and CDR2: GTSNPN and SVGIG (reference sequence). V was cut by 0 bases and J by 3 bases, with 3 bases left in between.

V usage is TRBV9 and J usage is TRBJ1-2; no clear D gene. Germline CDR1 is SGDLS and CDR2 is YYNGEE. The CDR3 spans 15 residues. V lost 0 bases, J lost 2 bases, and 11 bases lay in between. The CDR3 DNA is TGTGCCAGCAGCGTAGATATCGGGGTCAACTATGGCTACACCTTC. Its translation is CASSVDIGVNYGYTF. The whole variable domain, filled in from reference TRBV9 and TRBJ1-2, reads DSGVTQTPKHLITATGQRVTLRCSPRSGDLSVYWYQQSLDQGLQFLIQYYNGEERAKGNILERFSAQQFPDLHSELNLSSLELGDSALYFCASSVDIGVNYGYTFGSGTRLTVV.

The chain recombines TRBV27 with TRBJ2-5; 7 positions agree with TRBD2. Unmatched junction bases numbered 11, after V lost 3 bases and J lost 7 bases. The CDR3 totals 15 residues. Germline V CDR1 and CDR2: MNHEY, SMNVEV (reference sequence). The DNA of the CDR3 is TGTGCCAGCAGTTTGGCCCTCGCGGGAGCGGGGACCCAGTACTTC. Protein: CASSLALAGAGTQYF.

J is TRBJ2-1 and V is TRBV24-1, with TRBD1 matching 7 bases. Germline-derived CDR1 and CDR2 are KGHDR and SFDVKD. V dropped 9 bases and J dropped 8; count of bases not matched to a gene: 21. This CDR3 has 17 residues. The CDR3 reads CATGSIRGGPLRDEQFF. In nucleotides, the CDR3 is TGTGCCACCGGGTCCATAAGAGGGGGCCCCTTACGGGATGAGCAGTTCTTC.

In DNA, the CDR3 is TGTGCCAGTAGTATAATACCGGGACAGGGGGCTCACGAGCAGTACTTC. Amino acid sequence: CASSIIPGQGAHEQYF. The chain uses TRBV19 and TRBJ2-7; TRBD1 matches 12 bases. Germline CDR1 is LNHDA and CDR2 is SQIVND (reference sequence). The V and J ends lost 2 bases and 5 bases, in that order; junction bases with no gene match: 7. The CDR3 covers 16 residues.

CDR3 protein: CAWSVGTKETQYF. The CDR3 coding sequence is TGTGCCTGGAGTGTGGGTACCAAAGAGACCCAGTACTTC. The gene calls are TRBV30 and TRBJ2-5; D gene ambiguous. Germline loops: CDR1 GTSNPN, CDR2 SVGIG (reference sequence). Trimming took 0 bases from V and 3 from J, leaving 8 bases between them. The CDR3 consists of 13 residues.

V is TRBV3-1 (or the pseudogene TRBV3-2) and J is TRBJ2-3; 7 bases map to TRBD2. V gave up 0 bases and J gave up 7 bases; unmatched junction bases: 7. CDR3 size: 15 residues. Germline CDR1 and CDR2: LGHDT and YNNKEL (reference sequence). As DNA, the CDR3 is TGTGCCAGCAGCCAAGATCTCCTAGCGGCCCATACGCAGTATTTT. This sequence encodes CASSQDLLAAHTQYF.

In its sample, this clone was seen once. CDR3 DNA: TGTGCCAGCAGCTTACAGGCGGGAACCTACAATGAGCAGTTCTTC. It yields the protein CASSLQAGTYNEQFF. The chain joins TRBV7-3 to TRBJ2-1; a weak D match, TRBD2 (6 bases). The CDR3 is made up of 15 amino acids. Germline loops: CDR1 SGHTA, CDR2 FQGTGA. V was trimmed by 2 bases and J by 2 bases, leaving 10 bases between them.

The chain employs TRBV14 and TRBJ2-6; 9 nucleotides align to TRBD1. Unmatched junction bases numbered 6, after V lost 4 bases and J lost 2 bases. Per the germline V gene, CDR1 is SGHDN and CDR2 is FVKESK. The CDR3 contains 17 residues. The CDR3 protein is CASSPGQGSAGANVLTF. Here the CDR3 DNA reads TGTGCCAGCAGCCCGGGACAGGGTTCAGCTGGGGCCAACGTCCTGACTTTC. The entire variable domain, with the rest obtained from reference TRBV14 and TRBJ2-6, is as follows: EAGVTQFPSHSVIEKGQTVTLRCDPISGHDNLYWYRRVMGKEIKFLLHFVKESKQDESGMPNNRFLAERTGGTYSTLKVQPAELEDSGVYFCASSPGQGSAGANVLTFGAGSRLTVL.

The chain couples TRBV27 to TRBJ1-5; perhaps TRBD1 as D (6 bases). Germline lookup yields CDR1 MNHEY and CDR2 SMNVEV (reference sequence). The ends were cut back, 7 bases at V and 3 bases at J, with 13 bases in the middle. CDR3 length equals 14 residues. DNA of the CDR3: TGTGCCAGCAACCCTGACAGGAACAATCAGCCCCAGCATTTT. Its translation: CASNPDRNNQPQHF.

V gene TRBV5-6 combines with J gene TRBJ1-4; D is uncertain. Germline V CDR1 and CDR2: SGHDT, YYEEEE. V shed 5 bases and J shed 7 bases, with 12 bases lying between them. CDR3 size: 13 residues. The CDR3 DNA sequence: TGTGCCAGCAGGGAGTCAGGTGGTGAAAAACTGTTTTTT. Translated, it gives CASRESGGEKLFF.

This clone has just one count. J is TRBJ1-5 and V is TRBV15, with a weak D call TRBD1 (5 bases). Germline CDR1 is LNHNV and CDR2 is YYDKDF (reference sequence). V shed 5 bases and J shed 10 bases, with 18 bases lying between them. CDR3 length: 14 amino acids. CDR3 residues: CATSWGHLLLPQHF. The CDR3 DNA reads TGTGCCACCAGCTGGGGCCACCTTCTCCTTCCCCAGCATTTT.

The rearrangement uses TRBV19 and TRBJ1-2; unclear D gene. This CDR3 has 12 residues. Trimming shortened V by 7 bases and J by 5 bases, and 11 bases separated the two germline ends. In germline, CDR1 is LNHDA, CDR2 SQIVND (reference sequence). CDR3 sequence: CASTSTEYGYTF. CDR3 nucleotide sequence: TGTGCCAGTACCTCGACGGAGTATGGCTACACCTTC. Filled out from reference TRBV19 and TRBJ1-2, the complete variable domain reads DGGITQSPKYLFRKEGQNVTLSCEQNLNHDAMYWYRQDPGQGLRLIYYSQIVNDFQKGDIAEGYSVSREKKESFPLTVTSAQKNPTAFYLCASTSTEYGYTFGSGTRLTVV.

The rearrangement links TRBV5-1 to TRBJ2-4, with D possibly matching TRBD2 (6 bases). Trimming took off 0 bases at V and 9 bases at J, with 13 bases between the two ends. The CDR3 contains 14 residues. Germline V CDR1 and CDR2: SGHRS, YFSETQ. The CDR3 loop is CASSLVTSPSIQYF. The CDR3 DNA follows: TGCGCCAGCAGCTTGGTCACTAGCCCAAGCATTCAGTACTTC.

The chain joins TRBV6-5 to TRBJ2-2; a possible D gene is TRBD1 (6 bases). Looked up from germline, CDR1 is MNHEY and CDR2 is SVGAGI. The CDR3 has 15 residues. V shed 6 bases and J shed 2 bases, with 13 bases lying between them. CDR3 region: CASSPGHGNTGELFF. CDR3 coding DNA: TGTGCCAGCAGCCCGGGACACGGAAACACCGGGGAGCTGTTTTTT.

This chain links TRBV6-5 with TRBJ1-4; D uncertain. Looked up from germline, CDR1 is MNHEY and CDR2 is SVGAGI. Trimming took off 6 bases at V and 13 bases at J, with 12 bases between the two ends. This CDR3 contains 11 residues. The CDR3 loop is CASSPGLRLFF. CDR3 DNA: TGTGCCAGCAGCCCGGGCCTCAGACTGTTTTTT.

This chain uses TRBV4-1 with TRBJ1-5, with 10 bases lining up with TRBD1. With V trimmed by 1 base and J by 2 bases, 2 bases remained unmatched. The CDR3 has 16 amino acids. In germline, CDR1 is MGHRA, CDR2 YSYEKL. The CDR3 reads CASSQGGQGRNQPQHF. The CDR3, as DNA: TGCGCCAGCAGCCAAGGGGGACAGGGGCGCAATCAGCCCCAGCATTTT.

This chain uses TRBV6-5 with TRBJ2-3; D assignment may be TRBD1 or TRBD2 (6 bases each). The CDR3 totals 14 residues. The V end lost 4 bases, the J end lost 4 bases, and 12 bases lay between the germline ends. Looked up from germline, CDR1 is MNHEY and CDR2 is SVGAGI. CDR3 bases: TGTGCCAGCAGTTCTCACAGGGAGGCAGATACGCAGTATTTT. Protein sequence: CASSSHREADTQYF.

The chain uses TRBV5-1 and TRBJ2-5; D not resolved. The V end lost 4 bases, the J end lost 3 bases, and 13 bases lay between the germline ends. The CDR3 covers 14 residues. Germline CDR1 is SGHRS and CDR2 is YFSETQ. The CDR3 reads CASSPGGVEETQYF. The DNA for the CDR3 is TGCGCCAGCAGCCCGGGTGGGGTAGAAGAGACCCAGTACTTC.

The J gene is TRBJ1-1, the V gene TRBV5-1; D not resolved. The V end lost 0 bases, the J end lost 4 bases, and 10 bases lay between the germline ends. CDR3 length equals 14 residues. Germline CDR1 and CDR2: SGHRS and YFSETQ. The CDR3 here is CASSLEVTGTEAFF. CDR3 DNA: TGCGCCAGCAGCTTGGAAGTGACCGGCACTGAAGCTTTCTTT.

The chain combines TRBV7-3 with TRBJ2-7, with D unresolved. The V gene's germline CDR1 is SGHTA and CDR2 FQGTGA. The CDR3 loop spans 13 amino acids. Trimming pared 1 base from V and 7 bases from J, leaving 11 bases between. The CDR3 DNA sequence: TGTGCCAGCAGCTTAAGCCCTCCCGGAGAGCAGTACTTC. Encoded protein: CASSLSPPGEQYF.

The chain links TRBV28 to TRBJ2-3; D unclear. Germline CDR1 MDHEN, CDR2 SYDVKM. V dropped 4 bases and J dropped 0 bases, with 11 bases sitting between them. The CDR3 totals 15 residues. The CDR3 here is CASSSTVSSTDTQYF. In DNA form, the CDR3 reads TGTGCCAGCAGTTCCACGGTGTCTAGCACAGATACGCAGTATTTT. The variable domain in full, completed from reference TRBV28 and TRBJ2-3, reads DVKVTQSSRYLVKRTGEKVFLECVQDMDHENMFWYRQDPGLGLRLIYFSYDVKMKEKGDIPEGYSVSREKKERFSLILESASTNQTSMYLCASSSTVSSTDTQYFGPGTRLTVL.

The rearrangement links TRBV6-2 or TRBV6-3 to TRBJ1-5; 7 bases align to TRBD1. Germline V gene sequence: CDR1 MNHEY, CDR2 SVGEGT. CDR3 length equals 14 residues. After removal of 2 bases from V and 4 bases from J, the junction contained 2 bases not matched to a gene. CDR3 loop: CASSYPGGNQPQHF. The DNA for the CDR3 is TGTGCCAGCAGTTACCCAGGGGGGAATCAGCCCCAGCATTTT.